This TCR beta chain was profiled in a study of cytomegalovirus exposure and HLA in healthy donors. Study-level points and caveats: Later genetic work tied a missense DCLRE1C variant to beta-chain V and J trimming. Among TCR beta chains, those listed as cytomegalovirus-associated numbered more than 150. Previously analyzed data showed that most TCR beta V segments were productive at a frequency of about 87% or about 30%.

A multiplex PCR was run with 60 Vbeta primers and 13 Jbeta primers. The table came from immunoSEQ multiplex PCR; TCRdb's copy has only in-frame clones and leaves some out. The sample has 110,000 to 150,000 clones, roughly 9.8% seen once. Trimming removed 4 bases from V and 1 base from J, with 14 bases in between. The CDR3 runs to 15 residues. Germline lookup yields CDR1 SGHDT and CDR2 YYEEEE. The table lists this clone with a few counts. No antigen is known for it. This clonotype was obtained from a man aged 45-65 years in good health and CMV-seronegative. The specimen was PBMCs. The rearrangement uses TRBV5-6 and TRBJ1-2; the D gene is possibly TRBD1 (5 bases). The CDR3, as DNA: TGTGCCAGCAGCCCGGCGGGGGACGGTAACTATGGCTACACCTTC. This gives the protein CASSPAGDGNYGYTF.